One and the same sample provided the 26 T cell receptor beta chains below, sequenced in a study of graft-versus-host responses after intestinal transplantation. Assay used: immunoSEQ multiplex PCR; TCRdb lists only in-frame clones, some missing. The sample records about 90,000 clones, 80% to 95% being singletons. No cognate antigen is known for these TCRs. The source material was unstimulated CD8+ T cells sorted from spleen or lymph node cells, sampled before transplant. The receptors here all came from a human donor who was the organ donor for an intestinal transplant.

The chain combines TRBV19 with TRBJ1-6; D call uncertain. V lost 5 bases to trimming and J lost 9 bases, with 8 bases between them. This CDR3 has 12 amino acids. Germline V lookup: CDR1 LNHDA, CDR2 SQIVND (reference sequence). The chain's CDR3 is CASSVGGSPLHF. Here the CDR3 DNA reads TGTGCCAGTAGTGTAGGAGGTTCACCCCTCCACTTT. Full variable domain (outside the CDR3, taken from reference TRBV19 and TRBJ1-6): DGGITQSPKYLFRKEGQNVTLSCEQNLNHDAMYWYRQDPGQGLRLIYYSQIVNDFQKGDIAEGYSVSREKKESFPLTVTSAQKNPTAFYLCASSVGGSPLHFGNGTRLTVT.

The chain carries TRBV2 and TRBJ1-1; a possible D gene is TRBD1 (6 bases). This CDR3 has 14 amino acids. Germline CDR1 and CDR2: SNHLY and FYNNEI. Deletions cut 8 bases from V and 1 base from J, with 14 bases between. The CDR3 protein is CASRYRETNTEAFF. Written as DNA, the CDR3 is TGTGCCAGCCGCTACAGGGAGACGAACACTGAAGCTTTCTTT.

This chain links TRBV6-5 with TRBJ2-1, with 10 positions matching TRBD2. V was clipped by 4 bases and J by 6 bases; unmatched bases: 6. CDR3 length: 15 residues. Germline CDR1 reads MNHEY; CDR2 reads SVGAGI. The CDR3: CASSSTSGTGNEQFF. CDR3 in DNA: TGTGCCAGCAGTTCCACTAGCGGGACAGGCAATGAGCAGTTCTTC.

This clone was seen a single time. V and J are TRBV27 and TRBJ2-7, with D possibly TRBD1 on 5 matching bases. Germline V gives CDR1 MNHEY, CDR2 SMNVEV (reference sequence). Trimming pared 5 bases from V and 1 base from J, leaving 18 bases between. The CDR3 runs 16 residues. The CDR3 protein is CASSPRAPTGSYEQYF. CDR3 bases: TGTGCCAGCAGTCCCAGGGCCCCAACAGGTTCCTACGAGCAGTACTTC.

V usage is TRBV28 and J usage is TRBJ1-5; D is perhaps TRBD1 (5 bases). The CDR3 sequence is 14 residues long. Germline CDR1 MDHEN, CDR2 SYDVKM. Deletions cut 5 bases from V and 0 bases from J, with 8 bases between. This CDR3 reads CASSLQVSNQPQHF. The CDR3 DNA follows: TGTGCCAGCAGTCTACAGGTTAGCAATCAGCCCCAGCATTTT.

The V call is TRBV12-5, the J call TRBJ2-5; D perhaps matches TRBD1 (5 bases). Germline lookup yields CDR1 LGHNT and CDR2 FRNRAP. V was cut by 7 bases and J by 5 bases, with 5 bases left in between. The CDR3 has 10 amino acids. The chain's CDR3 is CASEGETQYF. CDR3 in DNA: TGTGCTAGTGAGGGGGAGACCCAGTACTTC.

This sequence joins TRBV7-3 and TRBJ2-1; D gene unclear. CDR1 SGHTA and CDR2 FQGTGA come from the germline V gene. Trimming left V 5 bases short and J 8 bases short, with 7 bases between. CDR3 length equals 11 residues. This CDR3 reads CASSVLYEQFF. CDR3 coding DNA: TGTGCCAGCAGCGTTCTTTATGAGCAGTTCTTC.

CDR3 sequence: CASSLGRGNTEAFF. CDR3 coding DNA: TGTGCCAGCAGTTTGGGCAGGGGGAACACTGAAGCTTTCTTT. The chain is built from TRBV27 and TRBJ1-1, with a possible D match to TRBD1 (6 bases). The CDR3 length is 14 residues. V was clipped by 3 bases and J by 1 base, with 9 bases between them. Germline lookup yields CDR1 MNHEY and CDR2 SMNVEV (reference sequence).

The rearrangement links TRBV19 to TRBJ2-7; 7 bases agree with TRBD2. The CDR3 runs to 13 residues. Germline V gene data show CDR1 as LNHDA and CDR2 as SQIVND (reference sequence). Trimming took 5 bases from V and 4 from J; bases not matched to a gene: 5. The CDR3 reads CASSYDGGYEQYF. The CDR3 region has the DNA TGTGCCAGTAGTTACGACGGGGGGTACGAGCAGTACTTC.

The gene calls are TRBV30 and TRBJ2-3; 9 bases are a match to TRBD2. This CDR3 region has 15 residues. With V trimmed by 3 bases and J by 0 bases, 4 bases remained unmatched. From germline, CDR1 is GTSNPN and CDR2 SVGIG (reference sequence). CDR3 sequence reads: CAWSPLAGSTDTQYF. The CDR3 DNA reads TGTGCCTGGAGCCCACTAGCGGGTAGCACAGATACGCAGTATTTT. Drawing the rest from reference TRBV30 and TRBJ2-3, the complete variable domain is SQTIHQWPATLVQPVGSPLSLECTVEGTSNPNLYWYRQAAGRGLQLLFYSVGIGQISSEVPQNLSASRPQDRQFILSSKKLLLSDSGFYLCAWSPLAGSTDTQYFGPGTRLTVL.

The chain couples TRBV6-5 to TRBJ2-3; no clear D. Germline CDR1 MNHEY, CDR2 SVGAGI. V was clipped by 7 bases and J by 1 base, with 9 bases between them. The CDR3 loop spans 13 amino acids. The chain's CDR3 is CASTQVGTDTQYF. The CDR3 DNA follows: TGTGCCAGCACCCAGGTGGGCACAGATACGCAGTATTTT.

To note about this clone: Within the sample, other DNA sequences also encode this same CDR3. The chain carries TRBV5-6 and TRBJ2-7; no clear D gene. The germline CDR1 and CDR2 sequences are SGHDT and YYEEEE. The CDR3 runs 13 residues. The V and J ends lost 0 bases and 0 bases respectively, with 4 bases between them. CDR3 loop: CASSLGSSYEQYF. CDR3 DNA sequence: TGTGCCAGCAGCTTGGGGAGCTCCTACGAGCAGTACTTC.

This rearrangement joins TRBV12-5 to TRBJ2-2, with TRBD1 matching 8 bases. The CDR3 sequence is 15 residues long. Trimming removed 3 bases from V and 7 bases from J; junction bases left unmatched: 7. The germline V gene encodes CDR1 LGHNT and CDR2 FRNRAP. CDR3 DNA sequence: TGTGCTAGTGGTTTTTTCCAGGGGGCTAACGGGGAGCTGTTTTTT. This gives the protein CASGFFQGANGELFF.

Comment on this clone: Distinct nucleotide sequences in the sample also encode this CDR3. The chain couples TRBV5-1 to TRBJ2-6, with D tentatively TRBD1 (5 bases). Trimming left V 4 bases short and J 2 bases short, with 10 bases between. CDR1 and CDR2 from the germline V gene are SGHRS and YFSETQ. The CDR3 has 15 residues. The CDR3 reads CASSARGPGANVLTF. In DNA form, the CDR3 reads TGCGCCAGCAGCGCTAGGGGTCCTGGGGCCAACGTCCTGACTTTC.

This clone was seen only once. The CDR3, as DNA: TGTGCCAGCAGCTCCCGCCTAGAAACTAGCGGGGGTGCCTACGAGCAGTACTTC. Translated, it gives CASSSRLETSGGAYEQYF. The genes are TRBV7-9 and TRBJ2-7; 11 bases align to TRBD2. The germline gives CDR1 SEHNR, CDR2 FQNEAQ (reference sequence). After removal of 4 bases from V and 2 bases from J, the junction contained 13 bases not matched to a gene. This CDR3 spans 18 amino acids.

CDR3 protein: CASSLQGIETQYF. CDR3 bases: TGTGCCAGCAGCTTACAGGGGATAGAGACCCAGTACTTC. This rearrangement joins TRBV11-3 to TRBJ2-5, with D tentatively TRBD1 (6 bases). The CDR3 is 13 residues long. Trimming took off 2 bases at V and 4 bases at J, with 8 bases between the two ends. CDR1 and CDR2 (germline): SGHNT, YENEEA.

The gene calls are TRBV18 and TRBJ1-3; possible D gene TRBD1, 6 bases. Deletions cut 0 bases from V and 3 bases from J, with 9 bases between. CDR3 size: 15 residues. The germline V gene encodes CDR1 KGHSH and CDR2 LQKENI. The CDR3: CASSPPTGFGNTIYF. The CDR3 nucleotides read TGTGCCAGCTCACCACCTACAGGGTTTGGAAACACCATATATTTT.

The CDR3 reads CASRRYQGGYTF. For the CDR3, the DNA is TGTGCCAGCAGGCGCTACCAGGGAGGCTACACCTTC. The V call is TRBV7-6, the J call TRBJ1-2; a possible D gene is TRBD1 (5 bases). Germline CDR1 reads SGHVS; CDR2 reads FNYEAQ. The CDR3 is 12 amino acids. The V end was cut by 6 bases, the J end by 8 bases, with 13 bases between.

The chain employs TRBV4-3 and TRBJ2-4; 9 bases are shared with TRBD2. This CDR3 has 17 residues. With 6 bases clipped from V and 1 base from J, the junction kept 10 bases outside the gene matches. The germline V gene has CDR1 LGHNA and CDR2 YSLEER. The CDR3 nucleotides are TGCGCCAGCAGGGGCCTGGGCGGGAGGGGGGCCAAAAACATTCAGTACTTC. Translating it yields CASRGLGGRGAKNIQYF.

This rearrangement joins TRBV27 to TRBJ2-7; 7 nucleotides line up with TRBD2. V shed 2 bases and J 3 bases; nucleotides not matched to a gene: 4. The V gene's germline CDR1 is MNHEY and CDR2 SMNVEV (reference sequence). The CDR3 consists of 14 residues. The CDR3 reads CASSLSGDHYEQYF. CDR3 nucleotide sequence: TGTGCCAGCAGTTTAAGCGGGGACCACTACGAGCAGTACTTC.

The chain has TRBV11-3 and TRBJ2-7, with 10 positions matching TRBD2. V dropped 2 bases and J dropped 5; count of bases not matched to a gene: 3. Germline CDR1 and CDR2: SGHNT and YENEEA. This CDR3 has 14 amino acids. The CDR3 DNA follows: TGTGCCAGCAGCTTAAGCGGGGGGGCCGACGAGCAGTACTTC. Translating gives CASSLSGGADEQYF.

The V call is TRBV4-2, the J call TRBJ1-2; D remains ambiguous. From germline, CDR1 is LGHNA and CDR2 YNFKEQ. Trimming pared 0 bases from V and 5 bases from J, leaving 13 bases between. The CDR3 sequence is 15 residues long. CDR3 sequence reads: CASSQEAGMSYGYTF. CDR3 nucleotide sequence: TGTGCCAGCAGCCAAGAAGCGGGCATGAGTTATGGCTACACCTTC.

This rearrangement joins TRBV13 to TRBJ2-2, with TRBD2 identical over 7 bases. This CDR3 is built from 16 residues. The V segment lost 8 bases and the J segment 3 bases; nucleotides outside the gene matches: 12. From germline, CDR1 is PRHDT and CDR2 FYEKMQ (reference sequence). CDR3 amino acids: CASYDGQAGYTGELFF. The CDR3 DNA reads TGTGCCAGCTATGATGGCCAAGCGGGGTACACCGGGGAGCTGTTTTTT.

V usage is TRBV7-9 and J usage is TRBJ1-4; no reliable D call. Germline loops: CDR1 SEHNR, CDR2 FQNEAQ (reference sequence). The V end lost 1 base, the J end lost 5 bases, and 8 bases lay between the germline ends. The CDR3 covers 14 residues. The CDR3 spells CASSLVHSNEKLFF. The CDR3 nucleotides are TGTGCCAGCAGCTTAGTTCACTCAAATGAAAAACTGTTTTTT.

The rearrangement uses TRBV7-9 and TRBJ2-3, with 7 bases aligning to TRBD2. Germline assignment: CDR1 SEHNR and CDR2 FQNEAQ (reference sequence). CDR3 length: 15 residues. The V gene end was trimmed by 5 bases and the J gene end by 4 bases; junction bases not matched to a gene: 9. The DNA of the CDR3 is TGTGCCAGCAGCCGTCCGGGGGGTCCAGCAGATACGCAGTATTTT. Residues: CASSRPGGPADTQYF. Full variable domain (outside the CDR3, taken from reference TRBV7-9 and TRBJ2-3): DTGVSQNPRHKITKRGQNVTFRCDPISEHNRLYWYRQTLGQGPEFLTYFQNEAQLEKSRLLSDRFSAERPKGSFSTLEIQRTEQGDSAMYLCASSRPGGPADTQYFGPGTRLTVL.

J is TRBJ2-1 and V is TRBV27; 13 bases map to TRBD2. Germline V gives CDR1 MNHEY, CDR2 SMNVEV (reference sequence). The junction had 9 bases not matched to a gene; V was cut back by 3 bases and J by 7 bases. CDR3 length: 17 amino acids. Here the CDR3 reads CASSFLAGTSGKNEQFF. The CDR3 region has the DNA TGTGCCAGCAGTTTTTTGGCCGGGACTAGCGGGAAAAATGAGCAGTTCTTC.